This T cell receptor beta chain was profiled in a study of shared clonotypes between healthy human individuals. About this clone itself: Its antigen is as yet unknown.

The assay ran at deep level. Repertoires were generated with immunoSEQ multiplex PCR, while TCRdb's copy carries only in-frame clones and drops some. The sample holds millions of clones, 85% to 95% seen once. Study-level results: The rarefaction results pointed to incomplete sorted-subset sequencing despite large depth. The represented genetic and exposure-history diversity was limited by the small number of donors. Among donors, sharing of clonotypes was expected to be affected by sequencing depth.

Trimming at V came to 0 bases and at J to 0 bases, leaving 6 bases not matched to a gene. In germline, CDR1 is SGDLS, CDR2 YYNGEE. The CDR3 covers 17 residues. The receptor comes from a man aged 18 to 29 in good health. The sequencing input was naive CD4+ T cells sorted from blood. Subset here: CD45RA+ positively selected. The J gene is TRBJ1-3, the V gene TRBV9, with 7 positions matching TRBD1. CDR3 nucleotides: TGTGCCAGCAGCGTAGGACGGGACAGCAGCTCTGGAAACACCATATATTTT. It codes for CASSVGRDSSSGNTIYF.